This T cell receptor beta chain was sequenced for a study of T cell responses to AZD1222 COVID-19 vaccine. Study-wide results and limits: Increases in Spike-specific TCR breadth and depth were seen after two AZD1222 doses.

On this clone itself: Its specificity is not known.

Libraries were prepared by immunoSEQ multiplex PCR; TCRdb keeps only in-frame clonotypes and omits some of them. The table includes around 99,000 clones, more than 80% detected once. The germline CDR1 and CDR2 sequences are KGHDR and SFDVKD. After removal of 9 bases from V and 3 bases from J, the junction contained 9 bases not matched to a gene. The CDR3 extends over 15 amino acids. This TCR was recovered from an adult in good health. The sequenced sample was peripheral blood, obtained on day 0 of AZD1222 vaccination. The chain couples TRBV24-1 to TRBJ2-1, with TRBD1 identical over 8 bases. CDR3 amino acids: CATSTDRARYNEQFF. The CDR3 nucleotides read TGTGCCACCTCTACGGACAGGGCTCGCTACAATGAGCAGTTCTTC.